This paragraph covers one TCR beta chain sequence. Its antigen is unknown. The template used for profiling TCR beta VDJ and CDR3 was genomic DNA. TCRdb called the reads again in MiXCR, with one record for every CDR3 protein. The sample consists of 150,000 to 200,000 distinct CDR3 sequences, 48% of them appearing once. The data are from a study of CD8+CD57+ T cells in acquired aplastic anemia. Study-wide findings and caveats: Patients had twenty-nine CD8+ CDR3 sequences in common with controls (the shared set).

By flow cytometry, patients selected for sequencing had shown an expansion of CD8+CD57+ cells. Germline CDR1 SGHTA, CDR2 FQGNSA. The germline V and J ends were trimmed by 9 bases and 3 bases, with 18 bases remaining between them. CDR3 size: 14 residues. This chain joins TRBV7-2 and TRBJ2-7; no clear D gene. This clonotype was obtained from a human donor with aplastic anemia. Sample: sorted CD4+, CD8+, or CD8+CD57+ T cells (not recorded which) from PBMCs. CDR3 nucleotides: TGTGCCAGTAGTATAGCCGGAACGAACTACGAGCAGTACTTC. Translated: CASSIAGTNYEQYF.